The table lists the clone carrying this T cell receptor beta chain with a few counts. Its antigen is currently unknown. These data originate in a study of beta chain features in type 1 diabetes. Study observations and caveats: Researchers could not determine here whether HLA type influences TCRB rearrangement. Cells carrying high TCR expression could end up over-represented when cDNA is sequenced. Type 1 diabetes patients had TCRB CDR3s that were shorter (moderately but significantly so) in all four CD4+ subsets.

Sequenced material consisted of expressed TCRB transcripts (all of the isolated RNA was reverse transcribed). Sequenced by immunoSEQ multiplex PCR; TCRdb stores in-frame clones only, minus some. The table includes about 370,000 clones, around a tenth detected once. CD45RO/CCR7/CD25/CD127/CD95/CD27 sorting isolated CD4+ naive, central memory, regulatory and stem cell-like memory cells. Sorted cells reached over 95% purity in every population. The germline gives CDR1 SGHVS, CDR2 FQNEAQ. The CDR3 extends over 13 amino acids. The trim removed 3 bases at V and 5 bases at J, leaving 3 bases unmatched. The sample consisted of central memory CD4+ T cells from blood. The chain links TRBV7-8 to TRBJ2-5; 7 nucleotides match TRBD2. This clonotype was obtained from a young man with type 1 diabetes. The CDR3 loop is CASSLGGKETQYF. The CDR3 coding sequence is TGTGCCAGCAGCTTGGGAGGGAAGGAGACCCAGTACTTC.